This T cell receptor (beta chain) was sequenced in a study of blood T cell repertoires in COVID-19. About the study: Spain, Italy and the United States supplied samples that represented acute and convalescent COVID-19.

This clone was seen only once. At one end, the junction sequence differs from germline, possibly due to a read error. Germline CDR1 SSHAT, CDR2 FNYEAQ (reference sequence). This CDR3 is 13 amino acids long. Clones were sequenced by immunoSEQ multiplex PCR, and TCRdb holds only the in-frame ones, with some missing. The sample lists fewer than 500,000 clones; around 90% were seen once. The TCR sequence derives from a man younger than 30 with COVID-19, enrolled during active disease. The chain employs TRBV7-7 and TRBJ2-7; tentatively, D is TRBD2 (6 bases). Sequences were obtained from peripheral blood. The CDR3 region has the DNA TGTGCTAGCAGCTTAGCGGCAACCTACGAGCAGTACTTC. Translating it yields CASSLAATYEQYF.